These T cell receptor beta chains were read from a single sample in a study of cytomegalovirus exposure and HLA in healthy donors. Produced via immunoSEQ multiplex PCR; TCRdb's table is partial and in-frame only. The repertoire has about 120,000 clones, 82% of them found once; the top ten carry around 1.5%. The sequenced material came from PBMCs. Receptor source: a woman aged 18-35 years in good health and CMV-seronegative. CDR3s include the opening cysteine and the closing phenylalanine or tryptophan. The order of the fields is J gene, D gene, clone size, V gene, CDR3 DNA, CDR3 protein. The D gene is left open where the match is weak. Expanded clones are given a class, and other clones once, few, many or no size at all.

TRBJ1-2	NA	NA	TRBV6-4	TGTGCCAGCAGCGCCCAGGAGGGTTCTGGCTACACCTTC	CASSAQEGSGYTF
TRBJ1-2	TRBD1	NA	TRBV19	TGTGCCAGTAGAAAGGACAGGGTAGATGGCTACACCTTC	CASRKDRVDGYTF
TRBJ1-6	NA	NA	TRBV4-2	TGTGCCAGCAGCCAAGCGAGTAATTCACCCCTCCACTTT	CASSQASNSPLHF
TRBJ1-2	NA	NA	TRBV2	TGTGCCACCAACTTCAGGGAGGACATATATGGCTACACCTTC	CATNFREDIYGYTF
TRBJ2-2	TRBD1	NA	TRBV9	TGTGCCAGCAGCAACGGACAGGCCACCGGGGAGCTGTTTTTT	CASSNGQATGELFF
TRBJ1-2	TRBD1	NA	TRBV11-3	TGTGCCAGCAGCGGACAGGGGAACTATGGCTACACCTTC	CASSGQGNYGYTF
TRBJ1-1	NA	few	TRBV5-1	TGCGCCAGCAGCTTTCGACAGTGGCAGAACACTGAAGCTTTCTTT	CASSFRQWQNTEAFF
TRBJ1-2	NA	NA	TRBV7-9	TGTGCCAGCAGCTTAGGCGGGCTCTATGGCTACACCTTC	CASSLGGLYGYTF
TRBJ2-7	TRBD1	NA	TRBV5-8	TGTGCCAGCAGCACCCGCCGGACAGGAGGCTACGAGCAGTACTTC	CASSTRRTGGYEQYF
TRBJ1-1	NA	NA	TRBV29-1	TGCAGCGTTCCAGGGCCAGGGGCTTTCTTT	CSVPGPGAFF
TRBJ1-5	NA	NA	TRBV7-9	TGTGCCAGCAGCCCCTCTGGGGCTTATGGATGCCAGCATTTT	CASSPSGAYGCQHF
TRBJ2-7	TRBD1	NA	TRBV5-1	TGCGCCAGCAGGGTTACAGGGGGCGTCGAGCAGTACTTC	CASRVTGGVEQYF
TRBJ1-1	TRBD1	once	TRBV4-1	TGCGCCAGCAGCCACCCTAAAGATCCAACAGGGGACACTGAAGCTTTCTTT	CASSHPKDPTGDTEAFF
TRBJ2-7	NA	NA	TRBV27	TGTGCCAGCAGCCCTAATTCTGACTCCTACGAGCAGTACTTC	CASSPNSDSYEQYF
TRBJ2-7	TRBD2	NA	TRBV5-1	TGCGCCAGCAGCTCCGGACTAGCGGGAGTTAAACCAATCTACGAGCAGTACTTC	CASSSGLAGVKPIYEQYF
TRBJ1-1	NA	few	TRBV6-6	TGTGCCAGCAGAGGCTCGGGTCGGGGTCCTGAAGCTTTCTTT	CASRGSGRGPEAFF
TRBJ2-7	NA	NA	TRBV29-1	TGCAGCGTTGCGGCCGGTAGGGGGTCCCTAACCTACGAGCAGTACTTC	CSVAAGRGSLTYEQYF
TRBJ1-5	NA	NA	TRBV19	TGTGCCAGTAGTATAGGTATACAGCCCCAGCATTTT	CASSIGIQPQHF
TRBJ2-7	TRBD1	NA	TRBV9	TGTGCCAGCAGCGTAGGACAGGGGACCCACGAGCAGTACTTC	CASSVGQGTHEQYF
TRBJ2-7	TRBD2	NA	TRBV12-5	TGTGCTAGTGGTTTGGTGGTAGCGGGACCAACAGAGCAGTACTTC	CASGLVVAGPTEQYF
TRBJ1-2	TRBD1	NA	TRBV9	TGTGCCAGCAGCGTAGGAATACGGGGGGACAGGGATCTTCCCGGGTATGGCTACACCTTC	CASSVGIRGDRDLPGYGYTF
TRBJ1-2	NA	NA	TRBV27	TGTGCCAGCAGTTTAGCGGGGTACCGCGGGGATGGCTACACCTTC	CASSLAGYRGDGYTF
TRBJ2-2	NA	NA	TRBV12-5	TGTGCTAGTGGTTTGGTACCTTCGGTCGAGGGCTTTCTCAGTCTTAACACCGGGGAGCTGTTTTTT	CASGLVPSVEGFLSLNTGELFF
TRBJ2-1	NA	NA	TRBV7-9	TGTGCCAGCAGCTACAGGGATTATGAGCAGTTCTTC	CASSYRDYEQFF
TRBJ2-5	NA	NA	TRBV30	TGTGCCTGGAGTCCGAGGAACCAAGAGACCCAGTACTTC	CAWSPRNQETQYF
TRBJ2-7	NA	NA	TRBV5-6	TGTGCCAGCAGCCGGGATTGGGACACCGTCTACGAGCAGTACTTC	CASSRDWDTVYEQYF
TRBJ1-4	TRBD1	NA	TRBV2	TGTGCCAGCAGAAGGACAGGGGCGGAGGAAAAACTGTTTTTT	CASRRTGAEEKLFF
TRBJ1-5	NA	NA	TRBV19	TGTGCCAGTAGTATAGACCGGACACGTTATAGCAATCAGCCCCAGCATTTT	CASSIDRTRYSNQPQHF
TRBJ2-7	TRBD2	NA	TRBV14	TGTGCCAGCAGCCAAGGGCTAGCGGCGTCCTCTGGAGTGGAGCAGTACTTC	CASSQGLAASSGVEQYF
TRBJ2-3	TRBD1	NA	TRBV11-2	TGTGCCAGCAGCTTAGGGGCCGGGACAGGGTTCCCCGGAGCAGATACGCAGTATTTT	CASSLGAGTGFPGADTQYF
TRBJ2-4	TRBD1	NA	TRBV19	TGTGCCAGTAGTATGGGGACAGGGGGGCCCAAAAACATTCAGTACTTC	CASSMGTGGPKNIQYF
TRBJ2-5	TRBD2	NA	TRBV7-2	TGTGCCAGCAGCTTATCCCCGCCGGGACTAGCAGAGACCCAGTACTTC	CASSLSPPGLAETQYF
TRBJ2-6	NA	NA	TRBV19	TGTGCCAGTAGTTATGCAGGAACCTCTGGGGCCAACGGCCTGACTTTC	CASSYAGTSGANGLTF
TRBJ1-1	NA	NA	TRBV6-1	TGTGCCAGCAGTGTCAGGACGAGGTTGGGGGGAGCTTTCTTT	CASSVRTRLGGAFF
TRBJ1-2	NA	NA	TRBV9	TGTGCCAGCAGCCCGCCGACAGTTAATGGCTACACCTTC	CASSPPTVNGYTF
TRBJ2-3	TRBD2	NA	TRBV5-4	TGTGCCACCGTAGCGGGTGGCACAGATACGCAGTATTTT	CATVAGGTDTQYF
TRBJ1-6	NA	NA	TRBV30	TGTGCCTGGAGTGAGACGACAGGAAATTCACCCCTCCACTTT	CAWSETTGNSPLHF
TRBJ1-1	NA	NA	TRBV4-1	TGCGCCAGCAGCCATTCCCGGGGAAACACTGAAGCTTTCTTT	CASSHSRGNTEAFF
TRBJ2-6	NA	NA	TRBV18	TGTGCCAGCTCACCAACAGGGTCGGGGGCCAACGTCCTGACTTTC	CASSPTGSGANVLTF
TRBJ1-1	NA	NA	TRBV19	TGTGCCAGCGGGGCGGGGGGGAACACTGAAGCTTTCTTT	CASGAGGNTEAFF
TRBJ2-4	NA	few	TRBV4-3	NA	CASSQDWGTGTLDF
TRBJ2-1	TRBD1	NA	TRBV2	TGTGCCAGCAGTGAGGGACAGGTACCCTACAATGAGCAGTTCTTC	CASSEGQVPYNEQFF
TRBJ1-3	TRBD1	NA	TRBV6-5	TGTGCCAGCACTACATGGACAGGGGATAGAAACACCATATATTTT	CASTTWTGDRNTIYF
TRBJ2-2	TRBD1	NA	TRBV7-9	TGTGCCAGCAGCTTAACAGGGGGAATCGGGGAGCTGTTTTTT	CASSLTGGIGELFF
TRBJ2-5	NA	NA	TRBV5-4	TGTGCCAGCAGCTTGCAGGGGAATGAGGAGACCCAGTACTTC	CASSLQGNEETQYF
TRBJ1-1	NA	NA	TRBV5-1	TGCGCCAGCAGCTTGGGGCGGGGGATAGCTGAAGCTTTCTTT	CASSLGRGIAEAFF
TRBJ1-4	NA	NA	TRBV6-1	TGTGCCAGCTTAAGGGGAGGCGAAAAACTGTTTTTT	CASLRGGEKLFF
TRBJ1-4	TRBD1	NA	TRBV7-2	TGTGCCAGCAGCTTAGTTGGGACAGCTACTCCAACTAATGAAAAACTGTTTTTT	CASSLVGTATPTNEKLFF
TRBJ1-4	NA	NA	TRBV30	TGTGCCTGGAGTGAACAGATTAATGAAAAACTGTTTTTT	CAWSEQINEKLFF
TRBJ2-3	NA	NA	TRBV30	TGTGCCTGGAGTGAAACAGGGGATACGCAGTATTTT	CAWSETGDTQYF
TRBJ1-2	TRBD1	NA	TRBV25-1	TGTGCCAGCAGTGACCCGGGACAGGGAATCTATGGCTACACCTTC	CASSDPGQGIYGYTF
TRBJ2-2	TRBD1	NA	TRBV10-3	TGTGCCATCAGTACCGGGACAGGATACACCGGGGAGCTGTTTTTT	CAISTGTGYTGELFF
TRBJ2-5	TRBD1	NA	TRBV5-1	TGCGCCAGCAGCTTGACAGGGGAAGAGACCCAGTACTTC	CASSLTGEETQYF
TRBJ2-3	NA	NA	TRBV20-1	TGCAGTGCAACCTACACAGATACGCAGTATTTT	CSATYTDTQYF
TRBJ2-1	TRBD2	NA	TRBV27	TGTGCCAGCAGTTTATCGGGGGGGGGAAAAGAGCAGTTCTTC	CASSLSGGGKEQFF
TRBJ1-5	NA	NA	TRBV5-6	TGTGCCAGCAGCTTGGCCGGGCAGGGATACCAGCCCCAGCATTTT	CASSLAGQGYQPQHF